This entry lists 8 T cell receptor beta chains sequenced from one sample in a study of shared clonotypes between healthy human individuals. Profiled with immunoSEQ multiplex PCR; TCRdb holds only in-frame clones, not every one. Seen here are 450,000 to 500,000 clones, around 73% observed once, and the top ten hold 9.5% to 15%. Input material: PBMCs. These receptors all stem from a woman aged 40 to 50 in good health. Some clones in this sample may be carry-over from other donors' samples.

The DNA of the CDR3 is TGTGCCAGCAGCAAACTAGCGGGAGCTTACTACGAGCAGTACTTC. This gives the protein CASSKLAGAYYEQYF. V gene TRBV27 combines with J gene TRBJ2-7; TRBD2 matches at 11 bases. The V gene end was trimmed by 6 bases and the J gene end by 3 bases; junction bases not matched to a gene: 7. Germline V gives CDR1 MNHEY, CDR2 SMNVEV (reference sequence). This CDR3 has 15 amino acids.

In this sample, this clone turned up a few times. The genes are TRBV11-2 and TRBJ2-3, with D unresolved. Trimming took 2 bases from V and 6 from J, leaving 12 bases between them. This CDR3 has 14 residues. The germline V gene has CDR1 SGHAT and CDR2 FQNNGV. The DNA for the CDR3 is TGTGCCAGCAGCTTACGTCCTATGATGGATACGCAGTATTTT. This gives the protein CASSLRPMMDTQYF.

The rearrangement joins TRBV2 to TRBJ2-5; TRBD1 matches 7 bases. The CDR3 has 12 residues. With 6 bases clipped from V and 11 bases from J, the junction kept 9 bases outside the gene matches. From germline, CDR1 is SNHLY and CDR2 FYNNEI. The CDR3 region is CASSVTGTMQYF. As DNA, the CDR3 is TGTGCCAGCAGCGTGACAGGGACGATGCAGTACTTC. Full variable domain (remainder filled in from reference TRBV2 and TRBJ2-5): EPEVTQTPSHQVTQMGQEVILRCVPISNHLYFYWYRQILGQKVEFLVSFYNNEISEKSEIFDDQFSVERPDGSNFTLKIRSTKLEDSAMYFCASSVTGTMQYFGPGTRLLVL.

The chain recombines TRBV4-1 with TRBJ1-2; a weak D match, TRBD1 (5 bases). The germline gives CDR1 MGHRA, CDR2 YSYEKL. The CDR3 contains 14 residues. The V and J ends lost 0 bases and 0 bases respectively, with 5 bases between them. In DNA form, the CDR3 reads TGCGCCAGCAGCCAAGAGACAGCTAACTATGGCTACACCTTC. Protein sequence: CASSQETANYGYTF.

The chain links TRBV28 to TRBJ2-1, with 7 bases that match TRBD2. Trimming took 4 bases from V and 2 from J; bases not matched to a gene: 8. Germline V CDR1 and CDR2: MDHEN, SYDVKM. CDR3 length: 16 amino acids. The chain's CDR3 is CASSSVGGLPYNEQFF. CDR3 nucleotides: TGTGCCAGCAGTTCGGTGGGAGGGCTCCCCTACAATGAGCAGTTCTTC.

V gene TRBV30 combines with J gene TRBJ2-3; possibly TRBD1 for D (5 bases). The CDR3 has 13 residues. Trimming pared 3 bases from V and 3 bases from J, leaving 10 bases between. The germline V gene encodes CDR1 GTSNPN and CDR2 SVGIG (reference sequence). Here the CDR3 reads CAWRDKGTDTQYF. CDR3 coding DNA: TGTGCCTGGAGGGACAAAGGAACAGATACGCAGTATTTT.

The chain combines TRBV5-1 with TRBJ1-2, with TRBD1 as a possible D gene (6 bases). The length of the CDR3 is 15 residues. Trimming took off 4 bases at V and 4 bases at J, with 17 bases between the two ends. The V gene's germline CDR1 is SGHRS and CDR2 YFSETQ. The CDR3 here is CASSIGTSESYGYTF. CDR3 in DNA: TGCGCCAGCAGCATTGGGACATCCGAGAGCTATGGCTACACCTTC.

The rearrangement uses TRBV10-3 and TRBJ2-3; the D call may be TRBD1 or TRBD2 (5 bases each). The CDR3 spans 15 residues. The germline V and J ends were trimmed by 3 bases and 2 bases, with 12 bases remaining between them. Germline CDR1 reads ENHRY; CDR2 reads SYGVKD. CDR3 in amino acids: CAISERDVSTDTQYF. The CDR3 bases are TGTGCCATCAGTGAAAGGGACGTTTCCACAGATACGCAGTATTTT.